This T cell receptor (beta chain) came from a study of blood T cell repertoires in COVID-19 (dated by TCRdb to 2018 to 2020). In the study overall: Collaborator samples came from the United States, Italy and Spain and covered acute and convalescent phases of COVID-19. The prospective study material was composed of cDNA or gDNA derived from T cells, B-cell-depleted T cells, or PBMCs. The dataset comprised deeply sampled blood TCRbeta repertoires from subjects exposed to, actively infected with, or recovered from COVID-19. The repertoires were made available in a free public database intended to serve as a resource for research on the immune response to SARS-CoV-2. The samples were drawn from two sources: the first 160 participants of the ongoing ImmuneRACE study, and over 950 subjects contributed by 6 global collaborators. Sample metadata almost always included a de-identified subject ID, COVID-19 status, age in years and sex. HLA class I and class II types, where available, came from metadata supplied by the sample provider rather than from assay-based typing. Overall study results and their limits: How much clinical and demographic metadata was included differed by source and by participant, and the metadata was provided uncurated.

TCRbeta CDR3 regions were amplified from genomic DNA by means of the immunoSEQ Assay, a bias-controlled multiplex PCR. In the paper's pipeline: The number of nucleated cells in each sample was estimated from the amplification of reference gene primers within the assay. To quantify the absolute abundance of each unique TCRbeta CDR3 rearrangement, sequence reads were collapsed and filtered. For each sample, productive Simpson clonality was calculated by taking the square root of Simpson's diversity index across productive rearrangements. This is the immuneACCESS table as TCRdb keeps it, with only in-frame sequences that have V and J called. A part of the clones is gone; compared with another copy, unresolved V genes explain less than half, and the rest is unexplained. The V and J calls and clone size were taken over from that table, and D and trimming were inferred from the DNA. This sample comprises about 180,000 clones, around 83% of them detected only once. The ten largest clonotypes hold under 3.5% of the sample.

As concerns this clone: Its antigen remains unidentified. No qualities accompany the bases; no much larger clone lies one base away.

Each collaborating institution followed its own protocols to collect whole blood in K2EDTA tubes. For TCRbeta analysis, collaborators shipped samples in one of three forms: frozen whole blood, isolated PBMCs, or DNA extracted from either of those sample types. Specimen: peripheral blood. The TCR comes from a woman younger than 45 with active or convalescent COVID-19.

The nucleotide sequence reads as follows: TGCGCCAGCAGTGAGATCGGGCTAGCGGGCAATGAGCAGTTCTTC. Translation gives CASSEIGLAGNEQFF. The chain is encoded by TRBV10-2 joined to TRBJ2-1; TRBD2 aligns with 8 central bases. For CDR1 and CDR2, the germline V gene lists WSHSY and SAAADI. The germline V and J ends show losses of 2 bases and 6 bases respectively, and no gene match explains 6 bases of the junction. The CDR3 contains 15 residues, cysteine and phenylalanine counted. Left in the record is the CDR3 DNA by itself, 45 bases read in frame from the first base.